The 15 T cell receptor beta chains below come from one sample, sequenced in a study of cytomegalovirus exposure and HLA in healthy donors. PCR used 60 Vbeta primers and 13 Jbeta primers. Clones were read by immunoSEQ multiplex PCR, and TCRdb kept only the in-frame ones, dropping some. The sample has about 160,000 clones; 70% to 80% are singletons. The sequenced sample was PBMCs. The receptors were sampled from a human donor in good health.

This chain uses TRBV4-2 with TRBJ2-4; 7 bases match TRBD2. This CDR3 is built from 20 residues. The V gene's germline CDR1 is LGHNA and CDR2 YNFKEQ. V lost 0 bases to trimming and J lost 8 bases; unmatched junction nucleotides: 22. In nucleotides, the CDR3 is TGTGCCAGCAGCCAAGAAAGGCTTGTCATCATCGGGGAGGGCCTGGACATTCAGTACTTC. It specifies CASSQERLVIIGEGLDIQYF.

The chain joins TRBV6-1 to TRBJ2-5, with TRBD2 matching over 13 bases. V lost 6 bases and J lost 5; bases outside the gene matches: 9. This CDR3 is 16 amino acids long. Germline V gene sequence: CDR1 MNHNS, CDR2 SASEGT. CDR3 nucleotide sequence: TGTGCCAGCAGCGAACTAGCGGGGGGGCCCGGGGAGACCCAGTACTTC. Amino acid sequence: CASSELAGGPGETQYF.

The rearrangement uses TRBV5-5 and TRBJ1-6; TRBD1 is a possible D gene (5 bases). V lost 4 bases to trimming and J lost 11 bases, with 10 bases between them. Germline CDR1 SGHKS, CDR2 YYEKEE (reference sequence). This CDR3 is 12 amino acids long. This CDR3 reads CASSIPGAPLHF. As DNA, the CDR3 is TGTGCCAGCAGCATTCCGGGGGCACCCCTCCACTTT.

This CDR3 is CASSREPTSSYEQYF. The CDR3 bases are TGTGCCAGCAGCCGGGAGCCGACTAGCTCCTACGAGCAGTACTTC. The chain joins TRBV6-5 to TRBJ2-7; TRBD2 might be the D (6 bases). Looked up from germline, CDR1 is MNHEY and CDR2 is SVGAGI. The CDR3 runs to 15 residues. Trimming pared 6 bases from V and 0 bases from J, leaving 15 bases between.

This rearrangement joins TRBV19 to TRBJ1-1, with TRBD1 as a possible D gene (6 bases). V was trimmed by 5 bases and J by 4 bases, leaving 17 bases between them. Germline loops: CDR1 LNHDA, CDR2 SQIVND (reference sequence). The CDR3 contains 15 residues. CDR3 DNA sequence: TGTGCCAGTAGTCTCCACGCGGGGGCGGCCACTGAAGCTTTCTTT. Its translation is CASSLHAGAATEAFF.

V usage is TRBV30 and J usage is TRBJ1-2; a weak D match, TRBD1 (6 bases). The V and J ends lost 0 bases and 4 bases respectively, with 12 bases between them. The V gene's germline CDR1 is GTSNPN and CDR2 SVGIG (reference sequence). The CDR3 is made up of 14 amino acids. CDR3 sequence reads: CAWSVGQQFYGYTF. Here the CDR3 DNA reads TGTGCCTGGAGTGTAGGACAGCAGTTCTATGGCTACACCTTC.

This clone was recorded once. The rearrangement uses TRBV10-1 and TRBJ2-1; 8 bases agree with TRBD2. Trimming removed 8 bases from V and 0 bases from J; junction bases left unmatched: 6. Germline CDR1 is WNHNN and CDR2 is SYGVQD (reference sequence). This CDR3 comprises 15 residues. The CDR3 DNA is TGCGCCAGCGGAAAAGCGGGGGTCTCCTACAATGAGCAGTTCTTC. It specifies CASGKAGVSYNEQFF.

The V gene is TRBV2, the J gene TRBJ1-1; TRBD1 is a possible D gene (6 bases). Germline V CDR1 and CDR2: SNHLY, FYNNEI. With 7 bases removed from V and 1 base from J, the gap between germline ends came to 10 bases. The CDR3 totals 13 residues. This CDR3 reads CASIEGGNTEAFF. Written as DNA, the CDR3 is TGTGCCAGCATTGAGGGGGGGAACACTGAAGCTTTCTTT.

The genes are TRBV28 and TRBJ1-2; 9 bases fit TRBD1. Germline-derived CDR1 and CDR2 are MDHEN and SYDVKM. V shed 6 bases, J shed 6 bases, and the junction held 5 bases outside the gene matches. The CDR3 consists of 13 residues. The CDR3: CASRGQGLNGYTF. CDR3 coding DNA: TGTGCCAGCAGAGGACAGGGGCTAAATGGCTACACCTTC.

CDR3 sequence reads: CASSLNRGTGYEQYF. Written as DNA, the CDR3 is TGTGCCAGCAGCTTGAATCGGGGGACTGGGTACGAGCAGTACTTC. The chain links TRBV5-4 to TRBJ2-7; D is perhaps TRBD2 (6 bases). Per the germline V gene, CDR1 is SGHNT and CDR2 is YYREEE (reference sequence). CDR3 length: 15 amino acids. V dropped 1 base and J dropped 4 bases, with 15 bases sitting between them.

CDR3 in amino acids: CASSLEQGSYEQYF. The CDR3 coding sequence is TGCGCCAGCAGCTTGGAGCAGGGGTCGTACGAGCAGTACTTC. The chain recombines TRBV5-1 with TRBJ2-7, with D maybe TRBD1 (6 bases). CDR3 length equals 14 residues. Trimming took off 0 bases at V and 4 bases at J, with 11 bases between the two ends. Germline CDR1 SGHRS, CDR2 YFSETQ. Full variable domain (remainder filled in from reference TRBV5-1 and TRBJ2-7): KAGVTQTPRYLIKTRGQQVTLSCSPISGHRSVSWYQQTPGQGLQFLFEYFSETQRNKGNFPGRFSGRQFSNSRSEMNVSTLELGDSALYLCASSLEQGSYEQYFGPGTRLTVT.

This clone occurred once. The rearrangement uses TRBV21-1 and TRBJ2-7; the table assigns TRBD2, which was not confirmed against the DNA. TRBV21-1 is a pseudogene segment. This CDR3 has 16 residues. The CDR3 reads CASSKWRETPSYEQYF. DNA for the CDR3: TGTGCCAGCAGCAAATGGCGGGAAACTCCCTCCTACGAGCAGTACTTC.

V usage is TRBV5-8 and J usage is TRBJ1-5; no firm D call. Germline V CDR1 and CDR2: SGHTS, YDEGEE. The CDR3 runs 15 residues. Between the trimmed V and J ends, which lost 0 bases and 0 bases, there was a span of 7 bases. The CDR3: CASSLEEYSNQPQHF. CDR3 sequence (DNA): TGTGCCAGCAGCTTGGAAGAGTATAGCAATCAGCCCCAGCATTTT.

The chain is built from TRBV7-9 and TRBJ2-1, with D possibly being TRBD2 (5 bases). The CDR3 has 17 amino acids. V shed 5 bases and J shed 3 bases, with 20 bases lying between them. CDR1 and CDR2 from the germline V gene are SEHNR and FQNEAQ (reference sequence). CDR3 nucleotides: TGTGCCAGCAGCCCGGACTTATCGCCAAACCTCTACAATGAGCAGTTCTTC. Its translation is CASSPDLSPNLYNEQFF.

A single count supports this clone. The rearrangement uses TRBV2 and TRBJ2-5, with D uncertain. CDR1 and CDR2 (germline): SNHLY, FYNNEI. The CDR3 is 14 amino acids. V gave up 7 bases and J gave up 5 bases, with 17 bases separating them. In DNA, the CDR3 is TGTGCCAGCATCCTGAGTCGAGTGTTGGAGACCCAGTACTTC. Its protein is CASILSRVLETQYF.